This T cell receptor (beta chain) was identified in a study of T cell responses to AZD1222 COVID-19 vaccine. The protocol was immunoSEQ multiplex PCR, while the TCRdb copy is restricted to in-frame clones and leaves out a portion. Among around 160,000 clones listed, around 89% were seen once. Trimming cost V 1 base and J 7 bases, with 8 bases left between them. The CDR3 is made up of 13 amino acids. Germline V gene sequence: CDR1 LGHNA, CDR2 YNFKEQ. This rearrangement joins TRBV4-2 to TRBJ2-4; D uncertain. The clonotype was recovered from an adult in good health. This sample comprised peripheral blood, obtained on day 0 of AZD1222 vaccination. The CDR3 loop reads CASSQVIGNIQYF. The DNA for the CDR3 is TGTGCCAGCAGCCAAGTTATCGGGAACATTCAGTACTTC.